Here is one TCR beta chain with its context. No cognate antigen has been identified for it. No much larger clonotype is one base removed from it; base qualities were not supplied. TCR CDR3 regions were amplified from genomic DNA by multiplex PCR using the deep immunoSEQ assay. Genomic DNA extracted from each cell subset was distributed evenly over all wells of several immunoSEQ 96-well plates, and each plate served as one replicate. For sorted subsets, approximately 0.2 ug of genomic DNA, equivalent to 25,000 to 35,000 T cell genomes, went into each replicate PCR. Purified libraries were measured with a Qubit 3.0 fluorometer, size-checked on a Bioanalyzer 2100, and measured again with the KAPA Library Quantification kit. A separate single-read 150-cycle Illumina NextSeq 550 flow cell was used to sequence each immunoSEQ 96-well plate. The source study handled its data this way. Because only junctional sequences without quality scores were contained in the immunoSEQ output, filtering matching that applied to full-length reads could not be performed. Sequences were annotated with PyIR, a Python wrapper for IgBLAST v1.9, and V/J genes and CDR3 were assigned using IMGT germline references. Reads were removed for weak V/J assignments (E-value above 1e-6), missing CDR3, stop codons, out-of-frame junctions, or ambiguous translated residues. V3J clonotypes were defined as sequences sharing the same inferred V gene, J gene, and CDR3 amino acid sequence. Percentage overlap between repertoires was computed as shared unique clonotypes divided by the size of the smaller repertoire. Repertoire richness was assessed with RTK rarefaction, the Chao1 estimator, and Recon v2.1 estimates of unobserved clonotypes. Generation probabilities for all TCRbeta clonotypes obtained by the gDNA method from a handful of donors were computed using OLGA. The immuneACCESS repertoire file appears here via TCRdb, limited to in-frame rearrangements. These files lack a portion of the clones; in checked studies, under half of the deficit traces to unresolved V genes, and the cause of the others is not known. V and J calls plus clone size are reproduced from that table; the DNA served to infer D and trimming. This sample comprises roughly 2.1 million clones, around 93% of them detected only once. The top ten clones comprise over 1.5% of the sample.

This sample is part of a study of shared clonotypes between healthy human individuals (dated by TCRdb to about 2020). Describing the broader study: The cohort comprised a couple of women and three men aged 18 to 49 years. For each donor, CD4 naive and CD4 memory were each given three plates, CD8 naive was given two plates, and CD8 memory was given one plate. The study deeply sequenced blood TCR repertoires of about 5 healthy adults to estimate repertoire size and the extent of clonotype sharing between individuals. To increase sequencing depth and limit assay-specific biases, different laboratories used diverse techniques to prepare libraries and sequence TCR repertoires. Between about 0.8 and 8.9 billion PBMCs per donor were obtained by leukapheresis.

Paper-wide results and their limitations: Sampling was restricted to blood, and TCR repertoires in tissues likely differ from the TCR repertoires found in blood. Compared with non-shared clonotypes, the clonotypes found in all four sorted-subset donors had higher generation probabilities. Approximately 4.8% of naive CD4, approximately 3.7% of naive CD8, 2.3% of memory CD4, and 0.4% of memory CD8 clonotypes were shared across several donors. Naive subsets generally had larger estimated clonotype richness than memory subsets. Rarefaction of sorted-subset datasets indicated incomplete sequencing despite the large sequencing depth. The small number of donors limited the genetic and exposure-history diversity represented. Pairwise subsampling led to the expectation that sequencing depth would affect the degree of clonotype sharing among donors.

The germline V and J ends show losses of 2 bases and 4 bases respectively, and no gene match explains 3 bases of the junction. For CDR1 and CDR2, the germline V gene lists SNHLY and FYNNEI. CDR3 length: 15 amino acids, cysteine to phenylalanine. Just the 45-base CDR3 DNA is kept, in frame starting at base 1. CD8 naive samples were obtained by positive selection for CCR7 among CD45RO-negative cells, yielding a CD45RA+CCR7+ population from which TemRA cells were excluded. Donors were healthy HIV-negative adults with no recently reported acute infections or vaccinations. All donors were Caucasian adults living in Nashville, Tennessee, USA. Blood was obtained by leukapheresis, after which PBMCs were separated by Ficoll-Histopaque density gradient centrifugation and cryopreserved in liquid nitrogen vapor phase. Purity and quantity of every magnetically sorted T cell population were checked by analytical flow cytometry. Genomic DNA was isolated from each sorted fraction and quantified by UV absorbance on a Nanodrop 2000c.

The rearrangement combines TRBV2 with TRBJ1-3; 9 of the junction bases match TRBD1. Material for sequencing was naive CD8+ T cells from PBMCs. The meaning of the sample's cell subset or site label: CD45RA+CCR7+. This TCR was recovered from a man younger than 35 in good health. Some clones in this sample may be carry-over from other donors' samples. In nucleotide form, the sequence is TGTGCCAGCAGTGAAAACAGGGGGCTCGGAAACACCATATATTTT. This translates into CASSENRGLGNTIYF.